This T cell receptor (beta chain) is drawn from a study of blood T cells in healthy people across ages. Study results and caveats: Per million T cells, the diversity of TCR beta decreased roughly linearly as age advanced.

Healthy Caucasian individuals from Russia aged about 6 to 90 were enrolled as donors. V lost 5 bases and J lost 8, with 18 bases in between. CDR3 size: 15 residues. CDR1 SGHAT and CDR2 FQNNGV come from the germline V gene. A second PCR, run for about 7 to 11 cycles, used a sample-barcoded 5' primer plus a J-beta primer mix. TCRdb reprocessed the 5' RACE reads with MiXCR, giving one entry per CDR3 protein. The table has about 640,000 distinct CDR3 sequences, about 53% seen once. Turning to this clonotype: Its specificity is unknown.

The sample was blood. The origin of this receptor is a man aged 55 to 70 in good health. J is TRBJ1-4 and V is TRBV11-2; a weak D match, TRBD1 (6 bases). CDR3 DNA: TGTGCCAGCAGCCCCGGACAGTTTATAGGAGAAAAACTGTTTTTT. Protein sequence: CASSPGQFIGEKLFF.